This section outlines one T cell receptor beta chain sequence together with its context. Its antigen remains unknown. Repertoires were generated with immunoSEQ multiplex PCR, while TCRdb's copy carries only in-frame clones and drops some. The sample records about 15,000 clones, 74% being singletons. Intraepithelial and lamina propria lymphocytes were isolated from graft specimens. Between the trimmed V and J ends, which lost 0 bases and 3 bases, there was a span of 4 bases. The CDR3 length is 13 residues. Looked up from germline, CDR1 is SGHTS and CDR2 is YDEGEE. The data belong to a study of graft-versus-host responses after intestinal transplantation. Study-wide results and caveats: Allografts from individuals with graft-donor T cell macrochimerism displayed high graft-versus-host to host-versus-graft clonal ratios.

The input for sequencing was ileum tissue, taken 14 days after transplant. The V gene is TRBV5-8, the J gene TRBJ2-1; D remains unclear. This TCR was recovered from a human patient who received an intestinal transplant, so some T cells may come from the graft donor. CDR3 loop: CASSLVSYNEQFF. For the CDR3, the DNA is TGTGCCAGCAGCTTGGTCAGCTACAATGAGCAGTTCTTC.